This T cell receptor (beta chain) came from a study of blood T cells in healthy people across ages (dated by TCRdb to the mid-2010s). A note on the overall study: Template switching captured roughly one uniquely barcoded TCR beta cDNA molecule per two T cells in model experiments. Age-related changes in TCR beta repertoire diversity were measured in the study by deep sequencing normalized with unique cDNA molecular identifiers. Donors were grouped into four age groups: young (average approximately 16 years), middle-aged (39), aged (around 56) and long-lived (around 82). To avoid experimental bias, donors of different ages were distributed randomly across sequencing lanes. The study analyzed two additional independent replicas of 1 million unique cDNA reads from the same blood draw for two donors, one aged 18 to 30 and one aged 80 or older.

The library was prepared using 5' RACE. The run used an Illumina HiSeq 2500. The second PCR ran for about 6 to 11 cycles and used a J-beta primer mix along with a sample-barcoded 5' primer. Each TCR beta cDNA molecule received a unique molecular identifier from a template-switch 5' adaptor carrying 12 random nucleotides. At least 2.5 million CDR3-containing paired-end reads were obtained from each sample. All of the RNA was converted into first-strand cDNA using the Mint cDNA synthesis kit, with a TRBC-specific oligonucleotide serving as the primer. Following uracil-DNA glycosylase treatment, all cDNA underwent a first 18-cycle PCR with the universal primers M1SS and BC2_uni_R. From the authors' description of their analysis: Each sample was normalized by randomly selecting 1 million high-quality reads, each carrying a distinct molecular identifier. Reads with shared molecular identifiers were discarded instead of being binned into consensus sequences. CDR3 identification, clonotype clustering and error correction used MiTCR with a Q25 quality threshold and the strictest error-elimination algorithm. A nonparametric unseen species model with Euler transformation was used to estimate a lower bound on total TCR beta diversity. In TCRdb, the public reads were trimmed at Q25 with fastp and aligned with MiXCR, with productive beta chains retained. Each record represents a unique CDR3 protein, reported with the most common genes and DNA among its rows. In this record, the V and J calls reflect TCRdb's handling and not the investigators' own analysis. This sample comprises 1.5 million to 2 million distinct CDR3 sequences, around 50% of them detected only once. The ten largest clones represent 2.1% of the sample.

Findings and caveats that apply to the study as a whole: Estimates of total diversity based on one million sequenced T cells were regarded as lower bounds and as underestimates. Observed TCR beta diversity per million T cells fell roughly linearly with age, and a significant reduction was already apparent by age roughly 40. Observed TCR beta diversity correlated strongly with the percentage of naive T cells measured by flow cytometry. Conclusive comparison of naive and antigen-experienced compartments was prevented by the profiling of bulk unsorted PBMCs. Compared with the aged group, the long-lived group had more naive CD4+ T cells, fewer expanded clones and increased TCR diversity, suggesting age selection. Because donor CMV infection status was unknown, age-related changes in expanded clonotypes were potentially confounded.

Donors were a few dozen systemically healthy Caucasian individuals from Russia aged 6 to 90 years. Each donor gave 8 to 10 milliliters of peripheral blood, drawn into EDTA-treated Vacutainer tubes. PBMCs were isolated by Ficoll-Paque density-gradient centrifugation, with at least 6 million obtained per sample. Total RNA, at least 6 micrograms per sample, was extracted from PBMCs with Trizol reagent. For every donor, an aliquot of PBMCs went through flow cytometry to measure the percentages of naive CD45RAhigh/CD27high T cells. With regard to this clonotype: Its antigen is still unknown. This may be a read error: a much more frequent sequence differs by one nucleotide.

What was sequenced was blood. The clonotype originates from a woman aged 40 to 55 in good health.

The DNA sequence is given as TGTGCCAGCAGTGACACGTCGTCCGGTGAGCAGTTCTTC. Translated, it reads CASSDTSSGEQFF. The chain was built from TRBV6-5 and TRBJ2-1; no D gene can be assigned with confidence. Trimming at the junction amounts to 5 bases on V and 9 bases on J, and the germline ends lie 14 bases apart. From the cysteine up to the phenylalanine, the CDR3 has a length of 13 residues. Only the CDR3 DNA is retained, 39 bases long and in frame from the first base. The germline V gene gives CDR1 as MNHEY and CDR2 as SVGAGI.